A selection of T cell receptor beta chains follows, all from one sample in a study of shared clonotypes between healthy human individuals. Clones were read by immunoSEQ multiplex PCR, and TCRdb kept only the in-frame ones, dropping some. The profile covers 1.4 million to 1.5 million clones, with roughly 96% appearing a single time and approximately 1% taken by the ten largest. The sample taken for sequencing was naive CD4+ T cells sorted from blood. These receptors all stem from a man aged 25 to 40 in good health. Each CDR3 is given with its conserved first and last residue. The D gene is left open where the match is weak. Clone size is given for some rows only: seen once, a few or many times, or a class if the clone is expanded.

>TRBV7-2|TRBJ1-5|TRBD1|-
CASSLRGTGGVKPQHF
TGTGCCAGCAGCTTAAGGGGGACAGGAGGTGTGAAGCCCCAGCATTTT
>TRBV12-5|TRBJ1-1|TRBD1|-
CASGPTGDTEAFF
TGTGCTAGTGGACCGACAGGGGACACTGAAGCTTTCTTT
>TRBV5-6|TRBJ2-1|-|-
CASSLPSGPYNEQFF
TGTGCCAGCAGCTTGCCGAGCGGGCCTTACAATGAGCAGTTCTTC
>TRBV7-6|TRBJ2-5|-|-
CASSLSPPSRLMETQYF
TGTGCCAGCAGCTTAAGCCCTCCGTCCCGACTTATGGAGACCCAGTACTTC
>TRBV28|TRBJ2-3|-|-
CASRKGLLVPLSTDTQYF
TGTGCCAGCAGGAAAGGACTCCTTGTTCCCCTTAGCACAGATACGCAGTATTTT
>TRBV14|TRBJ1-1|-|-
CASSQGGPGRAFF
TGTGCCAGCAGCCAAGGTGGTCCGGGTAGGGCTTTCTTT
>TRBV6-5|TRBJ1-4|TRBD1|-
CASSYSRRDRGKKLFF
TGTGCCAGCAGTTACTCGAGACGGGACAGGGGGAAAAAACTGTTTTTT
>TRBV5-4|TRBJ2-2|-|-
CASSLVASRGGTGELFF
TGTGCCAGCAGCTTGGTCGCTTCCCGTGGGGGCACCGGGGAGCTGTTTTTT
>TRBV10-3|TRBJ2-7|-|once
CAISDRGGTYEQYF
TGTGCCATCAGTGACAGGGGTGGAACCTACGAGCAGTACTTC
>TRBV5-1|TRBJ2-3|-|-
CASSLAPGSDTDTQYF
TGCGCCAGCAGCTTGGCCCCGGGCTCCGACACAGATACGCAGTATTTT
>TRBV11-2|TRBJ1-1|-|-
CASSFVGMNTEAFF
TGTGCCAGCAGCTTTGTGGGGATGAACACTGAAGCTTTCTTT
>TRBV15|TRBJ2-7|TRBD1|-
CATSLTGQTYEQYF
TGTGCCACCTCTCTAACGGGACAGACCTACGAGCAGTACTTC
>TRBV27|TRBJ2-2|TRBD2|-
CASRLAGPGELFF
TGTGCCTCAAGGTTAGCGGGACCCGGGGAGCTGTTTTTT
>TRBV7-8|TRBJ2-2|-|-
CASSSRGVDTGELFF
TGTGCCAGCAGCTCTAGGGGGGTAGACACCGGGGAGCTGTTTTTT
>TRBV19|TRBJ2-1|TRBD1|-
CASSISFGQGFFLDEQFF
TGTGCCAGTAGTATTAGTTTCGGACAGGGGTTTTTCTTGGATGAGCAGTTCTTC
>TRBV18|TRBJ2-1|TRBD2|-
CASSPPRLAGPNEQFF
TGTGCCAGCTCACCCCCGAGGCTAGCGGGACCTAATGAGCAGTTCTTC
>TRBV5-5|TRBJ2-7|-|once
CASSLEGIQGYEQYF
TGTGCCAGCAGCTTGGAAGGCATACAAGGCTACGAGCAGTACTTC
>TRBV5-1|TRBJ1-2|-|-
CASSLGSTEAGYTF
TGCGCCAGCAGCTTGGGGTCGACAGAAGCTGGCTACACCTTC
>TRBV6-5|TRBJ2-5|-|-
CASSYIGGSYQETQYF
TGTGCCAGCAGTTACATTGGGGGATCGTACCAAGAGACCCAGTACTTC
>TRBV9|TRBJ1-1|-|-
CASSVEGQVMNTEAFF
TGTGCCAGCAGCGTAGAAGGACAAGTAATGAACACTGAAGCTTTCTTT
>TRBV4-1|TRBJ1-4|TRBD1|-
CASSHILGQLEKLFF
TGCGCCAGCAGCCATATCCTGGGACAGCTCGAAAAACTGTTTTTT
>TRBV7-3|TRBJ2-5|-|-
CASSLTFGETQYF
TGTGCCAGCAGCTTAACGTTTGGCGAGACCCAGTACTTC
>TRBV28|TRBJ1-5|-|-
CASSSPGYNQPQHF
TGTGCCAGCAGTTCCCCAGGGTACAATCAGCCCCAGCATTTT
>TRBV14|TRBJ2-1|-|-
CASSTVGGHGEQFF
TGTGCCAGCAGCACCGTCGGGGGGCACGGGGAGCAGTTCTTC
>TRBV28|TRBJ1-5|TRBD1|-
CASSFGQGGGQPQHF
TGTGCCAGCAGTTTTGGACAGGGAGGGGGACAGCCCCAGCATTTT
>TRBV30|TRBJ1-2|-|-
CAWSVLDYGYTF
TGTGCCTGGAGTGTACTGGACTATGGCTACACCTTC
>TRBV6-1|TRBJ2-5|-|-
CASSESPRQETQYF
TGTGCCAGCAGTGAGTCCCCACGGCAAGAGACCCAGTACTTC